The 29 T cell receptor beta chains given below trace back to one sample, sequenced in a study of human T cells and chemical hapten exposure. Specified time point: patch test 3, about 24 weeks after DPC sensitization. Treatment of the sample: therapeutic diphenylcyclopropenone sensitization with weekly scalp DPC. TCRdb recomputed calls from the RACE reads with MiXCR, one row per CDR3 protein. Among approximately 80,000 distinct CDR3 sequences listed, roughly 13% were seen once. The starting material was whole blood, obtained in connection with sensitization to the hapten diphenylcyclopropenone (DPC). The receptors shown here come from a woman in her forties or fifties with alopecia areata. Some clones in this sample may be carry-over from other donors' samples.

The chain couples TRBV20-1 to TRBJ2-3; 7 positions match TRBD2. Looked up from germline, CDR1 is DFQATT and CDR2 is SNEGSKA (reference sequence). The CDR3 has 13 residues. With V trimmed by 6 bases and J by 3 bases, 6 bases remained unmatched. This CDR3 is CSAASGTTDTQYF. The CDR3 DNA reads TGCAGTGCGGCAAGCGGGACTACAGATACGCAGTATTTT.

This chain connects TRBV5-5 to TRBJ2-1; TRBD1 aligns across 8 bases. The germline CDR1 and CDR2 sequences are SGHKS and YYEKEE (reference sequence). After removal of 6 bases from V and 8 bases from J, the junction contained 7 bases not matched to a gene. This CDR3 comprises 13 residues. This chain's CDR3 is CASIPGGLDEQFF. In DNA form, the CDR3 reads TGTGCCAGCATCCCAGGGGGCTTAGATGAGCAGTTCTTC.

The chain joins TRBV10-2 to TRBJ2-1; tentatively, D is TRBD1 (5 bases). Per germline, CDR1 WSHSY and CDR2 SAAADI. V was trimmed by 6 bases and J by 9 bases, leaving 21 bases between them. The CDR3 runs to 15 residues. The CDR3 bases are TGCGCCAGCAGAGAATCCGCGGTACAAAGGGGTGAGCAGTTCTTC. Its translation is CASRESAVQRGEQFF.

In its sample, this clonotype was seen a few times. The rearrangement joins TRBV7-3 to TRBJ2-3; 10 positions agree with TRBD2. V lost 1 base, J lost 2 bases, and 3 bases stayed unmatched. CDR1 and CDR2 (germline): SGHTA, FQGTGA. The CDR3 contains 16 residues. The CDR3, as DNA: TGTGCCAGCAGCTTAAGGACTAGCGGATACACAGATACGCAGTATTTT. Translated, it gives CASSLRTSGYTDTQYF.

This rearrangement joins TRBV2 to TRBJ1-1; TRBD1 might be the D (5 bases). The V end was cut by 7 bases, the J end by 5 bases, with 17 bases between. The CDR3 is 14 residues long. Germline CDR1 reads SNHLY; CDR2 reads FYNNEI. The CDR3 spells CASTPTELRTEAFF. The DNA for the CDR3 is TGTGCCAGCACCCCGACAGAGCTTCGGACTGAAGCTTTCTTT.

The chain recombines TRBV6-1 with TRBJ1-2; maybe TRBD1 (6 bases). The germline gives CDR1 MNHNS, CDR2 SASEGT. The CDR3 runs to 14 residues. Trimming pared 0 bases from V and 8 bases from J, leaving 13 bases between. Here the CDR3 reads CASSEAAGARGYTF. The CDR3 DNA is TGTGCCAGCAGTGAAGCCGCAGGGGCGCGGGGCTACACCTTC.

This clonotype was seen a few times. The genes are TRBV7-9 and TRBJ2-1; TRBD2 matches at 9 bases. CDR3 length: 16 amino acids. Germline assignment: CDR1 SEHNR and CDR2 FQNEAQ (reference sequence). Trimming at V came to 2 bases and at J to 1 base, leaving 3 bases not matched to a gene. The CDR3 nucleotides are TGTGCCAGCAGCTTACTAGCGGGAACTTCCTACAATGAGCAGTTCTTC. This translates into CASSLLAGTSYNEQFF. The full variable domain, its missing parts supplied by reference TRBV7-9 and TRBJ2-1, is DTGVSQNPRHKITKRGQNVTFRCDPISEHNRLYWYRQTLGQGPEFLTYFQNEAQLEKSRLLSDRFSAERPKGSFSTLEIQRTEQGDSAMYLCASSLLAGTSYNEQFFGPGTRLTVL.

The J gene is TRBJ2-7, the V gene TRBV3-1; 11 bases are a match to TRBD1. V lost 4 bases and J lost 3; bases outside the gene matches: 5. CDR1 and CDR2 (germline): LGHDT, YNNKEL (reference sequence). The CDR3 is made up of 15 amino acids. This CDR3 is CASSLPGQGVYEQYF. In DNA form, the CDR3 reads TGTGCCAGCAGCCTCCCGGGACAGGGGGTCTACGAGCAGTACTTC.

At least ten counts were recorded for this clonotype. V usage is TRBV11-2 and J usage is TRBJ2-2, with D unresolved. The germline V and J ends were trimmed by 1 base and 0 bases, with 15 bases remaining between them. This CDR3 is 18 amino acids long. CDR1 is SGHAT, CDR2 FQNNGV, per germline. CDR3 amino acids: CASSLAIRPAANTGELFF. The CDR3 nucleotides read TGTGCCAGCAGCTTAGCGATACGGCCCGCTGCGAACACCGGGGAGCTGTTTTTT.

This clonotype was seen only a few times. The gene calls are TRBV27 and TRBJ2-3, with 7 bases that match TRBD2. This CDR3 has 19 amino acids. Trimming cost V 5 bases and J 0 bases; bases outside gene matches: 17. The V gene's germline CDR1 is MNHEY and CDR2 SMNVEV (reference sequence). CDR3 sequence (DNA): TGTGCCAGCAGTCCAAGTTTAGGGACTAAGTCCCAAAGCACAGATACGCAGTATTTT. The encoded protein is CASSPSLGTKSQSTDTQYF.

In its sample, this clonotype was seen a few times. As DNA, the CDR3 is TGTGCCAGCAGCTATGACAGGGGGCGAGAGACCCAGTACTTC. Its protein product is CASSYDRGRETQYF. The rearrangement links TRBV7-9 to TRBJ2-5, with TRBD1 identical over 10 bases. The trim removed 4 bases at V and 4 bases at J, leaving 3 bases unmatched. Germline CDR1 and CDR2: SEHNR and FQNEAQ (reference sequence). The CDR3 totals 14 residues.

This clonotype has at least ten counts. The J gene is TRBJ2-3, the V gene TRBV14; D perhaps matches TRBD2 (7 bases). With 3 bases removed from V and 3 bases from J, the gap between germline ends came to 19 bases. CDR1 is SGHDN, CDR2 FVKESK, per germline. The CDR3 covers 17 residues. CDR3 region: CASSHRAGAKGTDTQYF. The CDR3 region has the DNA TGTGCCAGCAGCCACCGGGCGGGGGCGAAGGGAACAGATACGCAGTATTTT.

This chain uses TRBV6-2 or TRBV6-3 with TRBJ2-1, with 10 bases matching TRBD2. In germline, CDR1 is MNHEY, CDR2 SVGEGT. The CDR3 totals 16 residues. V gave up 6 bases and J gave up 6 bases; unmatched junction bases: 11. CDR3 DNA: TGTGCCAGCAGCCTACATAGCGGGAGGCCCCCCAATGAGCAGTTCTTC. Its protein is CASSLHSGRPPNEQFF.

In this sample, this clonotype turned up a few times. CDR3 in DNA: TGCGCCAGCAGCCAAGGGGGGTGGGGTGAGCAGTTCTTC. Translated: CASSQGGWGEQFF. The J gene is TRBJ2-1, the V gene TRBV4-1; D is tentatively TRBD1 or TRBD2 (5 bases each). Germline CDR1 reads MGHRA; CDR2 reads YSYEKL. Trimming took off 1 base at V and 9 bases at J, with 10 bases between the two ends. This CDR3 comprises 13 residues.

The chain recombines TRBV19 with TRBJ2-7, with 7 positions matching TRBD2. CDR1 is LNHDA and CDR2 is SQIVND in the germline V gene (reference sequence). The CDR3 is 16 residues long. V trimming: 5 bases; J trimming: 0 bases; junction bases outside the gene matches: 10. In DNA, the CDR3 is TGTGCCAGTAGTCCCTTACTAGCGTTGAGCTCCTACGAGCAGTACTTC. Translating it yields CASSPLLALSSYEQYF. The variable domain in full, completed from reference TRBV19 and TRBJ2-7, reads DGGITQSPKYLFRKEGQNVTLSCEQNLNHDAMYWYRQDPGQGLRLIYYSQIVNDFQKGDIAEGYSVSREKKESFPLTVTSAQKNPTAFYLCASSPLLALSSYEQYFGPGTRLTVT.

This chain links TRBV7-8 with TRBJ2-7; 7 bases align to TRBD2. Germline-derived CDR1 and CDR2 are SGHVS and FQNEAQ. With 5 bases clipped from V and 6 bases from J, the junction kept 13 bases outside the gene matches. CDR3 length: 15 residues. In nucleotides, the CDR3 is TGTGCCAGCAGCCCTACGGGACTAACTCACGCCGAGCAGTACTTC. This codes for CASSPTGLTHAEQYF.

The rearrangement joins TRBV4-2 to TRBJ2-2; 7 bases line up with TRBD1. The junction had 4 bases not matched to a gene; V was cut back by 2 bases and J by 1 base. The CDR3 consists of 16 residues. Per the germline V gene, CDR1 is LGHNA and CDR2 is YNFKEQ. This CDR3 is CASSQRQGENTGELFF. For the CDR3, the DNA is TGTGCCAGCAGCCAACGACAGGGCGAGAACACCGGGGAGCTGTTTTTT.

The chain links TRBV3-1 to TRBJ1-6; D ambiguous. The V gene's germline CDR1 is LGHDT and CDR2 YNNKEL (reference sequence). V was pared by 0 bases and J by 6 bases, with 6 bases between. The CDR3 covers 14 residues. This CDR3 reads CASSQDGINSPLHF. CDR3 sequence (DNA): TGTGCCAGCAGCCAAGATGGGATTAATTCACCCCTCCACTTT.

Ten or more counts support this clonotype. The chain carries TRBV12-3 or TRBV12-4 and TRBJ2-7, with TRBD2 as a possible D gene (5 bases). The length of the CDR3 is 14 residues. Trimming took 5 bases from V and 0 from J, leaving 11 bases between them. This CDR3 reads CASSGGGSSYEQYF. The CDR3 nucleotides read TGTGCCAGCAGTGGCGGCGGGTCCTCCTACGAGCAGTACTTC.

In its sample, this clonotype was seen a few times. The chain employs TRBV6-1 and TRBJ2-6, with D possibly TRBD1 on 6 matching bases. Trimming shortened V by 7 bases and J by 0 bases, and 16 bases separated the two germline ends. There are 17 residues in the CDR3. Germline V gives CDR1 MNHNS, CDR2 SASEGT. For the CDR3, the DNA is TGTGCCAGCAAATCGGAGACAGGAGCCTCTGGGGCCAACGTCCTGACTTTC. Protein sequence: CASKSETGASGANVLTF.

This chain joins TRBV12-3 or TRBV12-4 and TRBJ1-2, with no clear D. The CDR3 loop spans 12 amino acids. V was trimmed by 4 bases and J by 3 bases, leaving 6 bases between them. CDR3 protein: CASSYEDYGYTF. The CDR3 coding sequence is TGTGCCAGCAGTTACGAAGACTATGGCTACACCTTC.

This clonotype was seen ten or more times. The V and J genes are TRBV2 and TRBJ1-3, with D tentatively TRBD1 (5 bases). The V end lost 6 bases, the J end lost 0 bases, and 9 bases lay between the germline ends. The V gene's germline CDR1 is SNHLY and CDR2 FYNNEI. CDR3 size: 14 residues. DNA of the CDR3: TGTGCCAGCAGGGCGGACATCTCTGGAAACACCATATATTTT. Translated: CASRADISGNTIYF.

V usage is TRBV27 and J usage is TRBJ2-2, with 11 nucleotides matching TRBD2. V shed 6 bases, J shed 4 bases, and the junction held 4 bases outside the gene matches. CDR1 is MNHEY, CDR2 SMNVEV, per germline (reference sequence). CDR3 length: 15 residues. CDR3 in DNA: TGTGCCAGCAGCGATGGGACTAGCGGCACCGGGGAGCTGTTTTTT. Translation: CASSDGTSGTGELFF.

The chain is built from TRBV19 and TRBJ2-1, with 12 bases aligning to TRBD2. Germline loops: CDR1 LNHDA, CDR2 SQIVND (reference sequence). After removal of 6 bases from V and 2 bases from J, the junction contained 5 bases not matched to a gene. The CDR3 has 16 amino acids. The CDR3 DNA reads TGTGCCAGTAGCCGCCGACTAGCGGGAGCCTACAATGAGCAGTTCTTC. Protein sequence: CASSRRLAGAYNEQFF.

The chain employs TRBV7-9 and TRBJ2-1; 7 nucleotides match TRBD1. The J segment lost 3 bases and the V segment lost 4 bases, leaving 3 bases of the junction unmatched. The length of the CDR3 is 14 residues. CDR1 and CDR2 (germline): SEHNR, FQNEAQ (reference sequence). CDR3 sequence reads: CASSSNRGYNEQFF. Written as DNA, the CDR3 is TGTGCCAGCAGCTCCAACAGGGGCTACAATGAGCAGTTCTTC.

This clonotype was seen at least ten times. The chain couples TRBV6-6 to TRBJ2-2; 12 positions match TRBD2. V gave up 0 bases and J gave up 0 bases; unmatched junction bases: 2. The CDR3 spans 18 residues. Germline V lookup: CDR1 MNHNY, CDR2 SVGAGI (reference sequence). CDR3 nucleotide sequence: TGTGCCAGCAGTTACTCTACTAGCGGGAGGCCGAACACCGGGGAGCTGTTTTTT. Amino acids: CASSYSTSGRPNTGELFF.

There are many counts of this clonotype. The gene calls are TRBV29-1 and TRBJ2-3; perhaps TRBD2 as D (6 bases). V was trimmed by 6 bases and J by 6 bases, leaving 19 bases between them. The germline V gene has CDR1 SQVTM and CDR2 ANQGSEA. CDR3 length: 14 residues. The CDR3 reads CSVESRLEGDTQYF. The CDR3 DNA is TGCAGCGTGGAAAGTAGACTAGAAGGCGATACGCAGTATTTT.

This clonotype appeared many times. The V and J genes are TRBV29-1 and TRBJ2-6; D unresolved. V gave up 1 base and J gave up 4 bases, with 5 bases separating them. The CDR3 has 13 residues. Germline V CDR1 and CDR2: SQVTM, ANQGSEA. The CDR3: CSVEVAGANVLTF. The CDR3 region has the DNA TGCAGCGTTGAAGTAGCCGGGGCCAACGTCCTGACTTTC.

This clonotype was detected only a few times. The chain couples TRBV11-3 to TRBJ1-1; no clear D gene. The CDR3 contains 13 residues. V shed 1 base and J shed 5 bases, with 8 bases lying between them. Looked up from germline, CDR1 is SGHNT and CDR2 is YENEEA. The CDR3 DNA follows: TGTGCCAGCAGCTTAGGAAGGAGGACTGAAGCTTTCTTT. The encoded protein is CASSLGRRTEAFF. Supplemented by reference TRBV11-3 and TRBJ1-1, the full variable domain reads EAGVVQSPRYKIIEKKQPVAFWCNPISGHNTLYWYLQNLGQGPELLIRYENEEAVDDSQLPKDRFSAERLKGVDSTLKIQPAELGDSAVYLCASSLGRRTEAFFGQGTRLTVV.